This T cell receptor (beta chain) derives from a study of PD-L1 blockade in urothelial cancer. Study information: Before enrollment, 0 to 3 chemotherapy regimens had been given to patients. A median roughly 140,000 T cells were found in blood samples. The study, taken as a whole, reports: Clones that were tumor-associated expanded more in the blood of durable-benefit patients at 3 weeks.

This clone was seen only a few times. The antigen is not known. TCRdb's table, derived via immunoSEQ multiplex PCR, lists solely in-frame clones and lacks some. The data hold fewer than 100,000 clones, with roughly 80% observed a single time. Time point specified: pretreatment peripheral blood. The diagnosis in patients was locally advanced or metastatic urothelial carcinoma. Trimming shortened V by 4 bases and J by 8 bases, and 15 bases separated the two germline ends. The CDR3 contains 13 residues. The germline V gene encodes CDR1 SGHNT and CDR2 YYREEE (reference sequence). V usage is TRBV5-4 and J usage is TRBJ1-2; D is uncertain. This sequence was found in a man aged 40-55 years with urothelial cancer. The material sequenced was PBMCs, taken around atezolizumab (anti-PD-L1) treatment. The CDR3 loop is CASSPNKPEGYTF. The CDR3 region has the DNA TGTGCCAGCAGCCCCAACAAACCGGAGGGCTACACCTTC.